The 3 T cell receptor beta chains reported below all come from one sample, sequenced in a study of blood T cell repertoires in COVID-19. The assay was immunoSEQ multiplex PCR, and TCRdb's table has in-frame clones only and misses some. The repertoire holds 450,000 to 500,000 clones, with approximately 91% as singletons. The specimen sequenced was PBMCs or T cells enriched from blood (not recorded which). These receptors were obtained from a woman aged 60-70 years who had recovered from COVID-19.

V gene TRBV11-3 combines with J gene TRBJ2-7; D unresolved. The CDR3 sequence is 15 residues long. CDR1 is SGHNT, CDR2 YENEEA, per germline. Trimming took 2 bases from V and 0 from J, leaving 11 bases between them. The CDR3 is CASSLNSRSSYEQYF. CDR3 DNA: TGTGCCAGCAGCTTAAATTCGCGTTCCTCCTACGAGCAGTACTTC.

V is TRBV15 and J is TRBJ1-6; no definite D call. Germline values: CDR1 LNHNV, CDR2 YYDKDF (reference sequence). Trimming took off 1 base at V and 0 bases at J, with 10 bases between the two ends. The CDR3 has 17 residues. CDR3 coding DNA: TGTGCCACCAGCAGAGGGACTGGAAGCTCCTATAATTCACCCCTCCACTTT. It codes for CATSRGTGSSYNSPLHF.

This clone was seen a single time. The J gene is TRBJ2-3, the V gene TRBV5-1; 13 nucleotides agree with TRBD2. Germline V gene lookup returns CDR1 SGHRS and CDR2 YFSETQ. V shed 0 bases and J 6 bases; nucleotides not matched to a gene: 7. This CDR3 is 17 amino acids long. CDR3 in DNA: TGCGCCAGCAGCTTGGGGCCGGGACTAGCGGGGAGGGATACGCAGTATTTT. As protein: CASSLGPGLAGRDTQYF.